The 16 T cell receptor beta chains below were found in one sample sequenced in a study of T cell changes during pregnancy in multiple sclerosis. This table comes from immunoSEQ multiplex PCR, and its TCRdb copy is limited to in-frame clones, with some not included. Of more than 95,000 clones listed, around 94% are singletons. Source: peripheral blood, taken after pregnancy. The receptors originated from a female donor with multiple sclerosis, enrolled in a pregnancy study.

The chain recombines TRBV14 with TRBJ2-1, with TRBD2 as a possible D gene (6 bases). V was trimmed by 3 bases and J by 0 bases, leaving 12 bases between them. The germline V gene has CDR1 SGHDN and CDR2 FVKESK. The CDR3 runs to 16 residues. CDR3 nucleotide sequence: TGTGCCAGCAGCCACCTCGGAGGGAGCTCCTACAATGAGCAGTTCTTC. Translation: CASSHLGGSSYNEQFF.

This clone was recorded only once. The rearrangement links TRBV9 to TRBJ2-1; TRBD1 matches at 8 bases. The trim removed 4 bases at V and 2 bases at J, leaving 2 bases unmatched. The CDR3 totals 14 residues. The germline gives CDR1 SGDLS, CDR2 YYNGEE. The CDR3 spells CASSTGGTYNEQFF. Written as DNA, the CDR3 is TGTGCCAGCAGCACAGGGGGAACCTACAATGAGCAGTTCTTC.

For the CDR3, the DNA is TGTGCCAGCAGCGCAGCTAGCGGGGTGAGAGATACGCAGTATTTT. This gives the protein CASSAASGVRDTQYF. J is TRBJ2-3 and V is TRBV5-6; 9 nucleotides agree with TRBD2. Germline V gene lookup returns CDR1 SGHDT and CDR2 YYEEEE. The CDR3 is 15 amino acids. Trimming at V came to 4 bases and at J to 5 bases, leaving 8 bases not matched to a gene.

This clone was detected only once. The V gene is TRBV6-4, the J gene TRBJ2-2, with D perhaps matching TRBD2 (6 bases). The length of the CDR3 is 15 residues. Looked up from germline, CDR1 is MRHNA and CDR2 is SNTAGT. V was cut by 7 bases and J by 3 bases, with 15 bases left in between. Written as DNA, the CDR3 is TGTGCCAGCACCCCCGGGGGAGAGGACACCGGGGAGCTGTTTTTT. Its protein is CASTPGGEDTGELFF.

This clone came up once. The V and J genes are TRBV5-1 and TRBJ2-4; D is possibly TRBD2 (6 bases). The CDR3 runs to 16 residues. CDR1 and CDR2 from the germline V gene are SGHRS and YFSETQ. The ends were cut back, 4 bases at V and 2 bases at J, with 16 bases in the middle. CDR3 in DNA: TGCGCCAGCAGCCTGGGTAGCGGAGGTACCAAAAACATTCAGTACTTC. This translates into CASSLGSGGTKNIQYF.

V gene TRBV28 combines with J gene TRBJ2-2; possible D gene TRBD1, 6 bases. The CDR3 covers 17 residues. Germline CDR1 is MDHEN and CDR2 is SYDVKM. The V end lost 6 bases, the J end lost 8 bases, and 25 bases lay between the germline ends. In DNA form, the CDR3 reads TGTGCCAGCAGGTCCCCAATGGGGGCCCTAATGGTAGGGGAGCTGTTTTTT. Translation gives CASRSPMGALMVGELFF.

This chain connects TRBV30 to TRBJ2-3, with 9 bases aligning to TRBD2. This CDR3 region has 15 residues. J lost 2 bases, V lost 3 bases, and 6 bases had no gene match. Per the germline V gene, CDR1 is GTSNPN and CDR2 is SVGIG (reference sequence). The CDR3 sequence is CAWSQLAGLTDTQYF. CDR3 DNA: TGTGCCTGGAGCCAACTAGCGGGCCTCACAGATACGCAGTATTTT.

This chain joins TRBV7-9 and TRBJ1-2; a weak D match, TRBD1 (6 bases). The CDR3 loop spans 17 amino acids. Germline lookup yields CDR1 SEHNR and CDR2 FQNEAQ (reference sequence). Between the trimmed V and J ends, which lost 5 bases and 1 base, there was a span of 20 bases. CDR3 sequence reads: CASSGGTSTTVNYGYTF. In DNA, the CDR3 is TGTGCCAGCAGCGGGGGCACTTCAACGACCGTTAACTATGGCTACACCTTC.

This clone was seen a few times. The chain links TRBV7-9 to TRBJ1-1; the D gene is possibly TRBD1 (5 bases). Germline CDR1 and CDR2: SEHNR and FQNEAQ (reference sequence). The CDR3 runs to 12 residues. Trimming removed 3 bases from V and 6 bases from J, with 8 bases in between. CDR3 amino acids: CASSFRDSEAFF. The CDR3 bases are TGTGCCAGCAGCTTCCGGGACTCTGAAGCTTTCTTT. Drawing the rest from reference TRBV7-9 and TRBJ1-1, the complete variable domain is DTGVSQNPRHKITKRGQNVTFRCDPISEHNRLYWYRQTLGQGPEFLTYFQNEAQLEKSRLLSDRFSAERPKGSFSTLEIQRTEQGDSAMYLCASSFRDSEAFFGQGTRLTVV.

In its sample, this clone was seen once. This chain joins TRBV7-2 and TRBJ1-2; TRBD1 matches at 8 bases. V lost 4 bases and J lost 4; bases outside the gene matches: 8. Germline loops: CDR1 SGHTA, CDR2 FQGNSA. There are 15 residues in the CDR3. CDR3 sequence (DNA): TGTGCCAGCAGCTCAGGGGGAACAGGGGGCTATGGCTACACCTTC. Translation: CASSSGGTGGYGYTF.

The count of this clone is one. The J gene is TRBJ2-7, the V gene TRBV28; 8 bases align to TRBD1. Germline trimming cut 4 bases from V and 6 bases from J; bases unmatched to any gene: 11. CDR1 and CDR2 (germline): MDHEN, SYDVKM. The CDR3 is 15 amino acids. CDR3 bases: TGTGCCAGCAGTTACATTCGGACAGGGTATCTCGAGCAGTACTTC. The encoded protein is CASSYIRTGYLEQYF.

The chain combines TRBV7-2 with TRBJ2-7; D is uncertain. CDR1 SGHTA and CDR2 FQGNSA come from the germline V gene. CDR3 length equals 13 residues. Trimming stripped 5 bases from V and 4 bases from J, with 12 bases between. For the CDR3, the DNA is TGTGCCAGCAGCACCTCCTTCGGGTACGAGCAGTACTTC. Its translation is CASSTSFGYEQYF. Variable domain in full (rest from reference TRBV7-2 and TRBJ2-7): GAGVSQSPSNKVTEKGKDVELRCDPISGHTALYWYRQSLGQGLEFLIYFQGNSAPDKSGLPSDRFSAERTGGSVSTLTIQRTQQEDSAVYLCASSTSFGYEQYFGPGTRLTVT.

The chain couples TRBV27 to TRBJ2-7, with 8 bases identical to TRBD2. The CDR3 totals 15 residues. J lost 5 bases, V lost 6 bases, and 12 bases had no gene match. In germline, CDR1 is MNHEY, CDR2 SMNVEV (reference sequence). The DNA of the CDR3 is TGTGCCAGCAGGGGACCGGGACTAGGTAGGGACGAGCAGTACTTC. Amino acid sequence: CASRGPGLGRDEQYF.

The rearrangement joins TRBV1 to TRBJ2-5; the table's D call, TRBD1, was not checked against the DNA. TRBV1 is flagged as a pseudogene. The CDR3 is 17 residues long. CDR3: CTSSQEITGTEEETQYF. The CDR3 region has the DNA TGCACCAGCAGCCAAGAGATCACAGGGACAGAGGAAGAGACCCAGTACTTC.

The chain joins TRBV7-2 to TRBJ1-6; possibly TRBD1 for D (6 bases). Germline loops: CDR1 SGHTA, CDR2 FQGNSA. V was cut by 4 bases and J by 9 bases, with 13 bases left in between. CDR3 length: 14 residues. The CDR3 nucleotides read TGTGCCAGCAGCTCTTGGACAGCTAGTTCACCCCTCCACTTT. Translated, it gives CASSSWTASSPLHF.

The chain combines TRBV5-4 with TRBJ2-5; weak D call: TRBD2 (6 bases). CDR3 length: 13 amino acids. V lost 2 bases and J 6 bases, leaving 11 bases between the germline ends. CDR1 and CDR2 from the germline V gene are SGHNT and YYREEE (reference sequence). CDR3 loop: CASSFGREKTQYF. The DNA for the CDR3 is TGTGCCAGCAGCTTCGGACGGGAGAAGACCCAGTACTTC.